This T cell receptor beta chain was identified in a study of Graves' ophthalmopathy and Graves' hyperthyroidism. Across the whole study: There was a collection of peripheral blood at initial diagnosis, before any treatment.

This clonotype was counted only a few times. Thyroid ultrasound, orbital computed tomography, TRAb, serum thyroxine and clinical symptoms formed the basis of diagnosis. Using RNA transcripts, the TCR beta CDR3 regions were amplified. First-round RT-PCR with HTBI primers preceded a second-round multiplex PCR. TCRdb used MiXCR to reprocess the multiplex PCR reads, holding one entry per CDR3 protein. The sample has 600,000 to 950,000 distinct CDR3 sequences, roughly 40% seen once. The receptor comes from an adult man with Graves' ophthalmopathy. The sequencing input was peripheral blood.

In DNA, the CDR3 is TGTGCCAGCAGTTATCTGGGGGCTGGGGCCAACGTCCTGACTTTC. This translates into CASSYLGAGANVLTF. The chain links TRBV12-3 or TRBV12-4 to TRBJ2-6; possibly TRBD1 or TRBD2 for D (5 bases each). The CDR3 contains 15 residues. Trimming took off 4 bases at V and 2 bases at J, with 9 bases between the two ends.